Listed here are 17 T cell receptor beta chains from one sample, sequenced in a study of blood T cell repertoires in COVID-19 (dated by TCRdb to the early 2020s). Libraries were prepared through the immunoSEQ multiplex PCR assay. In TCRdb, the immuneACCESS table is reduced to in-frame sequences with V and J assigned. These tables do not hold every clone; where another copy was compared, an unresolved V gene accounts for under half, and the others remain unexplained. Present in this sample are more than 150,000 clones, roughly 79% of which were seen just once. Jointly, the top ten make up less than 15% of the sample. Sequencing used peripheral blood. Every receptor here comes from an elderly woman with COVID-19, enrolled during active disease.

This chain joins TRBV9 and TRBJ2-1, with 12 positions matching TRBD2. Germline V gene sequence: CDR1 SGDLS, CDR2 YYNGEE. V dropped 3 bases and J dropped 4; count of bases not matched to a gene: 2. CDR3 length: 15 residues. The CDR3 protein is CASSEGLAGYNEQFF. CDR3 nucleotides: TGTGCCAGCAGCGAGGGACTAGCGGGTTACAATGAGCAGTTCTTC. Full variable domain (remainder filled in from reference TRBV9 and TRBJ2-1): DSGVTQTPKHLITATGQRVTLRCSPRSGDLSVYWYQQSLDQGLQFLIQYYNGEERAKGNILERFSAQQFPDLHSELNLSSLELGDSALYFCASSEGLAGYNEQFFGPGTRLTVL.

The chain links TRBV27 to TRBJ2-7; the D is unclear. The CDR3 has 13 amino acids. Trimming removed 2 bases from V and 7 bases from J, with 12 bases in between. CDR1 and CDR2 (germline): MNHEY, SMNVEV (reference sequence). The DNA for the CDR3 is TGTGCCAGCAGTTTAGGGCAGGCCTTAGAGCAGTACTTC. This gives the protein CASSLGQALEQYF.

This chain links TRBV5-8 with TRBJ1-4; tentatively, D is TRBD1 (6 bases). Trimming shortened V by 4 bases and J by 0 bases, and 13 bases separated the two germline ends. The germline gives CDR1 SGHTS, CDR2 YDEGEE. This CDR3 region has 16 residues. In nucleotides, the CDR3 is TGTGCCAGCAGCCGGGGGGGGCCTGCAACTAATGAAAAACTGTTTTTT. As protein: CASSRGGPATNEKLFF. The variable domain in full, completed from reference TRBV5-8 and TRBJ1-4, reads EAGVTQSPTHLIKTRGQQATLRCSPISGHTSVYWYQQALGLGLQFLLWYDEGEERNRGNFPPRFSGRQFPNYSSELNVNALELEDSALYLCASSRGGPATNEKLFFGSGTQLSVL.

The V and J genes are TRBV18 and TRBJ2-7, with 11 nucleotides matching TRBD2. Trimming at V came to 3 bases and at J to 5 bases, leaving 6 bases not matched to a gene. Per the germline V gene, CDR1 is KGHSH and CDR2 is LQKENI. CDR3 length: 15 amino acids. CDR3: CASSPKGTSGDEQYF. CDR3 sequence (DNA): TGTGCCAGCTCACCGAAAGGGACTAGCGGAGACGAGCAGTACTTC.

The rearrangement links TRBV9 to TRBJ1-2; the match to TRBD1 covers 7 bases. This CDR3 region has 14 residues. The junction had 5 bases not matched to a gene; V was cut back by 4 bases and J by 2 bases. CDR1 SGDLS and CDR2 YYNGEE come from the germline V gene. CDR3 residues: CASSLTGRNYGYTF. Written as DNA, the CDR3 is TGTGCCAGCAGCTTGACAGGGAGGAACTATGGCTACACCTTC.

V usage is TRBV3-1 (or the pseudogene TRBV3-2) and J usage is TRBJ2-7; 9 bases map to TRBD1. There are 15 residues in the CDR3. Trimming at V came to 2 bases and at J to 2 bases, leaving 4 bases not matched to a gene. Germline V gene sequence: CDR1 LGHDT, CDR2 YNNKEL (reference sequence). The CDR3 nucleotides are TGTGCCAGCAGCCAACGGGACAGGGCACCCTACGAGCAGTACTTC. Amino acids: CASSQRDRAPYEQYF.

This chain joins TRBV5-4 and TRBJ1-2; the match to TRBD1 covers 7 bases. Germline loops: CDR1 SGHNT, CDR2 YYREEE (reference sequence). Trimming at V came to 5 bases and at J to 6 bases, leaving 13 bases not matched to a gene. The CDR3 has 15 amino acids. The CDR3 DNA reads as TGTGCCAGCAGACCATCGGACAGGCTGCTGGATGGCTACACCTTC. Its protein product is CASRPSDRLLDGYTF. The whole variable domain, filled in from reference TRBV5-4 and TRBJ1-2, reads ETGVTQSPTHLIKTRGQQVTLRCSSQSGHNTVSWYQQALGQGPQFIFQYYREEENGRGNFPPRFSGLQFPNYSSELNVNALELDDSALYLCASRPSDRLLDGYTFGSGTRLTVV.

The chain joins TRBV2 to TRBJ1-2; 7 bases align to TRBD1. This CDR3 region has 13 residues. V shed 4 bases and J 5 bases; nucleotides not matched to a gene: 4. From germline, CDR1 is SNHLY and CDR2 FYNNEI. CDR3 DNA sequence: TGTGCCAGCAGTGCGGGACAGAAGTATGGCTACACCTTC. Translated: CASSAGQKYGYTF.

The chain employs TRBV6-6 and TRBJ1-2, with a possible D match to TRBD1 (6 bases). The CDR3 runs to 16 residues. Trimming took 7 bases from V and 2 from J, leaving 20 bases between them. The germline V gene has CDR1 MNHNY and CDR2 SVGAGI (reference sequence). The CDR3 DNA reads as TGTGCCAGCACTCGCCCTAATAGACAGGTGAACTATGGCTACACCTTC. This translates into CASTRPNRQVNYGYTF.

The chain joins TRBV5-1 to TRBJ2-3, with TRBD2 identical over 10 bases. From germline, CDR1 is SGHRS and CDR2 YFSETQ. The CDR3 sequence is 16 residues long. After removal of 0 bases from V and 3 bases from J, the junction contained 4 bases not matched to a gene. The DNA of the CDR3 is TGCGCCAGCAGCTTGGGGCCTAGCGGGAGAACAGATACGCAGTATTTT. Its translation is CASSLGPSGRTDTQYF.

J is TRBJ1-2 and V is TRBV14; the D gene is possibly TRBD1 (5 bases). The CDR3 covers 13 residues. The V gene lost 3 bases and the J gene lost 5 bases, with 10 bases spanning the gap. Germline V gene sequence: CDR1 SGHDN, CDR2 FVKESK. CDR3 nucleotide sequence: TGTGCCAGCAGCCAGACAGAAAATTATGGCTACACCTTC. It encodes CASSQTENYGYTF.

V gene TRBV15 combines with J gene TRBJ1-1; TRBD1 matches 7 bases. V lost 9 bases to trimming and J lost 1 base; unmatched junction nucleotides: 5. Germline V lookup: CDR1 LNHNV, CDR2 YYDKDF (reference sequence). The CDR3 spans 13 residues. The CDR3 sequence is CATRGQWNTEAFF. The CDR3 region has the DNA TGTGCCACAAGGGGACAGTGGAACACTGAAGCTTTCTTT.

The chain employs TRBV27 and TRBJ2-7; tentatively, D is TRBD2 (7 bases). Trimming removed 6 bases at V and 4 bases at J, with 13 bases between. This CDR3 has 13 amino acids. Germline CDR1 and CDR2: MNHEY and SMNVEV (reference sequence). CDR3 in amino acids: CASRMGGAYEQYF. The CDR3 DNA follows: TGTGCCAGCAGGATGGGGGGGGCATACGAGCAGTACTTC.

As concerns this clone: A much larger clone lies a single base off, so this may be a read error. V gene TRBV18 combines with J gene TRBJ1-5, with D uncertain. Germline V gene sequence: CDR1 KGHSH, CDR2 LQKENI. CDR3 size: 13 residues. V gave up 2 bases and J gave up 2 bases, with 4 bases separating them. The CDR3 nucleotides are TGTGCCAGCTCACCAGCAGGCAATCAGCCCCAGCATTTT. Translating gives CASSPAGNQPQHF.

This chain links TRBV11-2 with TRBJ2-5, with 8 positions matching TRBD2. Trimming removed 1 base from V and 4 bases from J; junction bases left unmatched: 11. This CDR3 contains 17 residues. Germline assignment: CDR1 SGHAT and CDR2 FQNNGV. The CDR3 spells CASSLGGIGTRVETQYF. CDR3 sequence (DNA): TGTGCCAGCAGCTTAGGAGGTATTGGGACTAGGGTAGAGACCCAGTACTTC.

The chain uses TRBV24-1 and TRBJ2-3; D might be TRBD1 (6 bases). The CDR3 extends over 15 amino acids. The germline CDR1 and CDR2 sequences are KGHDR and SFDVKD. V lost 5 bases, J lost 0 bases, and 11 bases lay in between. CDR3 sequence (DNA): TGTGCCACCAGTGTTCAGGGGTATAGCACAGATACGCAGTATTTT. It is translated as CATSVQGYSTDTQYF.

V gene TRBV5-1 combines with J gene TRBJ2-1, with 8 positions matching TRBD1. In germline, CDR1 is SGHRS, CDR2 YFSETQ. CDR3 length: 19 amino acids. V was pared by 4 bases and J by 8 bases, with 23 bases of the junction left unmatched. The CDR3 here is CASSVDSFEDYDRGHEQFF. DNA for the CDR3: TGCGCCAGCAGCGTCGATTCTTTTGAGGATTACGACAGGGGACATGAGCAGTTCTTC. The complete variable domain, with remaining parts taken from reference TRBV5-1 and TRBJ2-1, reads KAGVTQTPRYLIKTRGQQVTLSCSPISGHRSVSWYQQTPGQGLQFLFEYFSETQRNKGNFPGRFSGRQFSNSRSEMNVSTLELGDSALYLCASSVDSFEDYDRGHEQFFGPGTRLTVL.